This T cell receptor beta chain was observed in a study of STAT5B mutations in CD4+ large granular lymphocyte leukemia. The table came from immunoSEQ multiplex PCR; TCRdb's copy has only in-frame clones and leaves some out. The sample lists over 35,000 clones; approximately 84% were seen once. The V end lost 7 bases, the J end lost 0 bases, and 9 bases lay between the germline ends. The CDR3 is 13 residues long. Germline V lookup: CDR1 LNHDA, CDR2 SQIVND (reference sequence). In this sample, this clone turned up a few times. Input material: CD4+ T cells from blood buffy coats. The chain links TRBV19 to TRBJ1-1; no clear D. The TCR comes from a human donor in good health. DNA for the CDR3: TGTGCCAGTATCTCTCGTGTGAACACTGAAGCTTTCTTT. It yields the protein CASISRVNTEAFF.